The clone carrying this T cell receptor beta chain was observed many times. Its antigen is unknown. The naive CD8 libraries originated from between 20,000 and 1,000,000 sorted cells and drew on 10%, 30% or 50% RNA. The data belong to a study of molecular identifiers for immune sequencing clone quantification. Listed TCR primers, together with previously described methods, were used for the bulk TCR libraries. TCRdb reprocessed the PCR reads with MiXCR, giving one entry per CDR3 protein. The table shows 460,000 or so distinct CDR3 sequences, with about a quarter occurring only once. The CDR3 is 12 residues long. V lost 6 bases and J lost 2, with 7 bases in between. Germline lookup yields CDR1 MNHEY and CDR2 SVGEGT. Study-level points and caveats: Clones that exceeded 20 RNA copies held over 98% of effector molecules, yet under 1% in naive cells.

The sample comprised naive CD8+ T cells from blood, with Jurkat cell RNA spiked in. Indicated subset: FACS-sorted CD8+CD4-CCR7+CD45RA+ naive T cells. The source is a human donor in good health. Some libraries in this study had Jurkat cell RNA spiked in. The chain couples TRBV6-2 or TRBV6-3 to TRBJ2-5; D is ambiguous. CDR3 residues: CASSDDQETQYF. The CDR3 bases are TGTGCCAGCAGCGACGATCAAGAGACCCAGTACTTC.